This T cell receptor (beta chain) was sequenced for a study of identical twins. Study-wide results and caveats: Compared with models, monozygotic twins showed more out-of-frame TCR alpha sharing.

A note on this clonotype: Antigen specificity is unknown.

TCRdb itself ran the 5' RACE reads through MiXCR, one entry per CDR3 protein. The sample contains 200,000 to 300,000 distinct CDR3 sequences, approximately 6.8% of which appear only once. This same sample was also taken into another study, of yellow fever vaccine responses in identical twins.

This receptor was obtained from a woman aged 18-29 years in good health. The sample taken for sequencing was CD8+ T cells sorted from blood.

The CDR3 protein is CASSEVTGGTEAFF. Here the CDR3 DNA reads TGTGCCAGCAGTGAAGTGACTGGGGGCACTGAAGCTTTCTTT. The V and J genes are TRBV2 and TRBJ1-1; D perhaps matches TRBD1 (5 bases). The V gene lost 1 base and the J gene lost 4 bases, with 10 bases spanning the gap. The CDR3 has 14 amino acids. The germline V gene has CDR1 SNHLY and CDR2 FYNNEI.